This TCR beta chain was identified in a study of T cell responses to AZD1222 COVID-19 vaccine. About the study: Timing groups of about 4 and about 12 weeks for second doses were pooled.

Study-level points and caveats: The donor cohort was predominantly white British with a female majority, and clonal diversity may have been underestimated. Repertoires in all cases were sampled only once the peak T cell response had passed.

Sequencing used immunoSEQ multiplex PCR; TCRdb keeps in-frame clones, though not all of them. The sample holds tens of thousands of clones, just over 90% seen once. This clone was recorded once. What it recognizes is unknown. Germline V gene sequence: CDR1 SGHTA, CDR2 FQGNSA. V lost 5 bases, J lost 7 bases, and 18 bases lay in between. This CDR3 is built from 16 residues. This material consisted of peripheral blood, taken on day 0 of AZD1222 vaccination. The chain employs TRBV7-2 and TRBJ1-6; no reliable D call. The receptor's source is an adult in good health. The CDR3 DNA follows: TGTGCCAGCAGCCCTAACGGACGGACGATCAATTCACCCCTCCACTTT. Translated, it gives CASSPNGRTINSPLHF.